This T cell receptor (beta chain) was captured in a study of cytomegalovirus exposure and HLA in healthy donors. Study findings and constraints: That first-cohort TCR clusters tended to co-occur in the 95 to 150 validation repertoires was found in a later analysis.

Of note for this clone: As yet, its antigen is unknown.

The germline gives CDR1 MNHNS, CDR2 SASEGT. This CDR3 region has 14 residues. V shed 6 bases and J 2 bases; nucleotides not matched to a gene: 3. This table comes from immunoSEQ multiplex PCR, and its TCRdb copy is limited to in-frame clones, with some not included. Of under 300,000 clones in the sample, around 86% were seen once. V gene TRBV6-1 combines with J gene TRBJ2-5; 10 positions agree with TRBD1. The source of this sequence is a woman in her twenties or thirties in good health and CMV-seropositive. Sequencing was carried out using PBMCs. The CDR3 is CASRRTGGQETQYF. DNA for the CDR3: TGTGCCAGCAGGAGGACAGGGGGGCAAGAGACCCAGTACTTC.